A single sample gave rise to the 30 T cell receptor beta chains below, sequenced in a study of blood T cell repertoires in COVID-19. Some clones are missing from TCRdb's copy, which holds only in-frame ones; the method was immunoSEQ multiplex PCR. Counted here are about 64,000 clones, approximately 80% occurring once; the ten biggest clones make up around 14%. Material for sequencing was peripheral blood. All receptors come from an elderly man with acute or convalescent COVID-19.

This clone was detected only a few times. The V gene is TRBV5-1, the J gene TRBJ2-7, with TRBD1 identical over 9 bases. Germline lookup yields CDR1 SGHRS and CDR2 YFSETQ. V gave up 4 bases and J gave up 4 bases; unmatched junction bases: 6. This CDR3 is built from 14 residues. CDR3: CASSPRDREYEQYF. The DNA of the CDR3 is TGCGCCAGCAGCCCCCGGGACAGGGAGTACGAGCAGTACTTC. Drawing the rest from reference TRBV5-1 and TRBJ2-7, the complete variable domain is KAGVTQTPRYLIKTRGQQVTLSCSPISGHRSVSWYQQTPGQGLQFLFEYFSETQRNKGNFPGRFSGRQFSNSRSEMNVSTLELGDSALYLCASSPRDREYEQYFGPGTRLTVT.

The rearrangement uses TRBV2 and TRBJ1-3; D is undetermined. Germline CDR1 and CDR2: SNHLY and FYNNEI. V gave up 8 bases and J gave up 0 bases, with 8 bases separating them. The CDR3 spans 13 residues. The chain's CDR3 is CASRQTSGNTIYF. In nucleotides, the CDR3 is TGTGCCAGCCGACAAACCTCTGGAAACACCATATATTTT. The full variable domain, its missing parts supplied by reference TRBV2 and TRBJ1-3, is EPEVTQTPSHQVTQMGQEVILRCVPISNHLYFYWYRQILGQKVEFLVSFYNNEISEKSEIFDDQFSVERPDGSNFTLKIRSTKLEDSAMYFCASRQTSGNTIYFGEGSWLTVV.

The chain carries TRBV2 and TRBJ2-7; TRBD2 matches 7 bases. V lost 2 bases, J lost 3 bases, and 10 bases stayed unmatched. This CDR3 is 16 amino acids long. CDR1 and CDR2 (germline): SNHLY, FYNNEI. The CDR3 is CASSEWLAGDGYEQYF. The CDR3 bases are TGTGCCAGCAGTGAATGGTTGGCGGGGGACGGCTACGAGCAGTACTTC.

The rearrangement links TRBV5-6 to TRBJ1-2, with unresolved D. This CDR3 spans 16 amino acids. The V end was cut by 0 bases, the J end by 4 bases, with 16 bases between. Looked up from germline, CDR1 is SGHDT and CDR2 is YYEEEE. This CDR3 is CASSLAGYGFSYGYTF. CDR3 nucleotide sequence: TGTGCCAGCAGCTTGGCGGGGTATGGATTTTCCTATGGCTACACCTTC. Full variable domain (remainder filled in from reference TRBV5-6 and TRBJ1-2): DAGVTQSPTHLIKTRGQQVTLRCSPKSGHDTVSWYQQALGQGPQFIFQYYEEEERQRGNFPDRFSGHQFPNYSSELNVNALLLGDSALYLCASSLAGYGFSYGYTFGSGTRLTVV.

This rearrangement joins TRBV10-3 to TRBJ2-3; D perhaps matches TRBD2 (6 bases). This CDR3 spans 13 amino acids. The germline CDR1 and CDR2 sequences are ENHRY and SYGVKD. V lost 10 bases and J lost 2, with 13 bases in between. CDR3: CASRDFSTDTQYF. CDR3 DNA sequence: TGTGCCAGCCGGGACTTTTCCACAGATACGCAGTATTTT.

The V and J genes are TRBV29-1 and TRBJ2-5; D might be TRBD2 (5 bases). Per germline, CDR1 SQVTM and CDR2 ANQGSEA. CDR3 length: 15 residues. Trimming took off 1 base at V and 5 bases at J, with 17 bases between the two ends. The CDR3 protein is CSVEGSEAEWETQYF. For the CDR3, the DNA is TGCAGCGTTGAAGGCTCGGAGGCGGAATGGGAGACCCAGTACTTC.

The chain carries TRBV5-1 and TRBJ2-1; possibly TRBD2 for D (6 bases). The CDR3 loop spans 15 amino acids. Trimming took 0 bases from V and 0 from J, leaving 7 bases between them. CDR1 is SGHRS, CDR2 YFSETQ, per germline. CDR3 loop: CASSLDGSSYNEQFF. Written as DNA, the CDR3 is TGCGCCAGCAGCTTGGACGGGAGCTCCTACAATGAGCAGTTCTTC.

This chain uses TRBV6-2 or TRBV6-3 with TRBJ1-5, with D uncertain. CDR1 is MNHEY, CDR2 SVGEGT, per germline. This CDR3 has 17 residues. V lost 2 bases, J lost 5 bases, and 19 bases lay in between. CDR3 amino acids: CASSYDRGRGKYQPQHF. The CDR3 DNA follows: TGTGCCAGCAGTTACGATCGGGGTAGAGGAAAATATCAGCCCCAGCATTTT.

The chain joins TRBV5-1 to TRBJ2-7, with 7 bases identical to TRBD1. The CDR3 has 15 amino acids. J lost 0 bases, V lost 1 base, and 4 bases had no gene match. The germline V gene has CDR1 SGHRS and CDR2 YFSETQ. This CDR3 reads CASSLIRDSSYEQYF. Here the CDR3 DNA reads TGCGCCAGCAGCTTGATACGGGACAGCTCCTACGAGCAGTACTTC.

The chain has TRBV3-1 (or the pseudogene TRBV3-2) and TRBJ2-3; D is uncertain. Trimming shortened V by 0 bases and J by 6 bases, and 4 bases separated the two germline ends. CDR1 LGHDT and CDR2 YNNKEL come from the germline V gene (reference sequence). This CDR3 has 12 amino acids. This CDR3 is CASSQDPDTQYF. CDR3 bases: TGTGCCAGCAGCCAAGACCCGGATACGCAGTATTTT.

This chain joins TRBV19 and TRBJ2-1; 11 nucleotides line up with TRBD2. Germline CDR1 is LNHDA and CDR2 is SQIVND (reference sequence). The CDR3 runs to 15 residues. V was pared by 2 bases and J by 6 bases, with 3 bases of the junction left unmatched. The CDR3, as DNA: TGTGCCAGTAGTATATATAGCGGGGGGGCCAATGAGCAGTTCTTC. It codes for CASSIYSGGANEQFF.

The table lists this clone with a count of one. The J gene is TRBJ2-3, the V gene TRBV4-2; D is uncertain. The germline V gene encodes CDR1 LGHNA and CDR2 YNFKEQ. The CDR3 has 14 residues. Trimming took 0 bases from V and 2 from J, leaving 6 bases between them. The CDR3 nucleotides read TGTGCCAGCAGCCAAGATCGGGTCACAGATACGCAGTATTTT. It translates to CASSQDRVTDTQYF.

The rearrangement joins TRBV2 to TRBJ1-2; no clear D gene. The ends were cut back, 3 bases at V and 5 bases at J, with 4 bases in the middle. The CDR3 is 11 amino acids. Germline CDR1 reads SNHLY; CDR2 reads FYNNEI. This CDR3 reads CASSDTYGYTF. In nucleotides, the CDR3 is TGTGCCAGCAGTGATACTTATGGCTACACCTTC.

This sequence joins TRBV7-3 and TRBJ1-1; 7 bases fit TRBD1. The CDR3 is 15 amino acids. Unmatched junction bases numbered 3, after V lost 0 bases and J lost 2 bases. Germline lookup yields CDR1 SGHTA and CDR2 FQGTGA. Here the CDR3 DNA reads TGTGCCAGCAGCTTAACCAGGGACAGAAACACTGAAGCTTTCTTT. Protein sequence: CASSLTRDRNTEAFF.

The chain links TRBV11-2 to TRBJ2-1; a weak D match, TRBD2 (7 bases). V lost 8 bases and J 9 bases, leaving 20 bases between the germline ends. The CDR3 sequence is 14 residues long. CDR1 and CDR2 (germline): SGHAT, FQNNGV. This CDR3 is CASQEGGRLGEQFF. CDR3 in DNA: TGTGCCAGCCAAGAGGGGGGGCGGCTAGGTGAGCAGTTCTTC. The full variable domain, completed using reference TRBV11-2 and TRBJ2-1, is EAGVAQSPRYKIIEKRQSVAFWCNPISGHATLYWYQQILGQGPKLLIQFQNNGVVDDSQLPKDRFSAERLKGVDSTLKIQPAKLEDSAVYLCASQEGGRLGEQFFGPGTRLTVL.

The gene calls are TRBV12-3 or TRBV12-4 and TRBJ1-1; no reliable D call. This CDR3 has 13 residues. Trimming stripped 6 bases from V and 1 base from J, with 9 bases between. The CDR3 here is CASSLMRNTEAFF. Here the CDR3 DNA reads TGTGCCAGCAGCCTCATGAGGAACACTGAAGCTTTCTTT.

This chain links TRBV5-1 with TRBJ2-3, with TRBD1 identical over 10 bases. The CDR3 is 16 amino acids. The ends lost 4 bases at V and 4 bases at J; junction bases unmatched: 9. Germline CDR1 is SGHRS and CDR2 is YFSETQ. CDR3 nucleotide sequence: TGCGCCAGCAGCGAAAGGACAGGGGGTAGTTCAGATACGCAGTATTTT. It yields the protein CASSERTGGSSDTQYF.

The chain couples TRBV19 to TRBJ1-5; a possible D gene is TRBD1 (5 bases). Per germline, CDR1 LNHDA and CDR2 SQIVND (reference sequence). V was cut by 3 bases and J by 0 bases, with 9 bases left in between. CDR3 length: 15 amino acids. CDR3 in DNA: TGTGCCAGTAGTATTAGGGGATATAGCAATCAGCCCCAGCATTTT. Translated, it gives CASSIRGYSNQPQHF.

A few counts support this clone. Within the sample, other DNA sequences also encode this same CDR3. This chain uses TRBV18 with TRBJ1-1, with no clear D. The CDR3 length is 13 residues. V was shortened by 0 bases and J by 2 bases, with 4 bases between the two germline ends. From germline, CDR1 is KGHSH and CDR2 LQKENI. The CDR3 region has the DNA TGTGCCAGCTCACCACCCGTAAACACTGAAGCTTTCTTT. Protein: CASSPPVNTEAFF.

The V and J genes are TRBV15 and TRBJ1-1; weak D call: TRBD1 (6 bases). Germline CDR1 and CDR2: LNHNV and YYDKDF (reference sequence). The CDR3 sequence is 14 residues long. V dropped 0 bases and J dropped 7 bases, with 12 bases sitting between them. The DNA of the CDR3 is TGTGCCACCAGCAGAGATCGCCAGGGGAGTGAAGCTTTCTTT. Amino acids: CATSRDRQGSEAFF.

Only one count was recorded for this clone. CDR3 region: CASSPHGLAVKTQYF. The CDR3 DNA follows: TGTGCCAGCAGCCCCCACGGACTAGCTGTGAAGACCCAGTACTTC. This chain connects TRBV6-2 or TRBV6-3 to TRBJ2-5, with TRBD2 matching 8 bases. The trim removed 6 bases at V and 6 bases at J, leaving 12 bases unmatched. The CDR3 runs 15 residues. CDR1 is MNHEY, CDR2 SVGEGT, per germline.

The chain carries TRBV4-2 and TRBJ2-1; 16 nucleotides agree with TRBD2. Germline-derived CDR1 and CDR2 are LGHNA and YNFKEQ. The CDR3 is 18 residues long. V trimming: 1 base; J trimming: 6 bases; junction bases outside the gene matches: 6. The DNA for the CDR3 is TGTGCCAGCAGCCAAGGGGGACTAGCGGGGGGGCCAGGCAATGAGCAGTTCTTC. Its translation is CASSQGGLAGGPGNEQFF.

J is TRBJ2-3 and V is TRBV7-9, with 7 bases matching TRBD1. J gave up 8 bases and V 0 bases, and 8 bases lay outside the gene matches. The CDR3 is made up of 15 amino acids. The germline V gene encodes CDR1 SEHNR and CDR2 FQNEAQ (reference sequence). The chain's CDR3 is CASSLAGRGRGTQYF. The CDR3 DNA is TGTGCCAGCAGCTTAGCGGGCAGGGGGAGAGGTACGCAGTATTTT.

The sample holds a few counts of this clone. In DNA form, the CDR3 reads TGTGCCAGTAGTGCCCCCGGGACTAGCGGCACAGATACGCAGTATTTT. Translation gives CASSAPGTSGTDTQYF. The rearrangement joins TRBV19 to TRBJ2-3, with 10 positions matching TRBD2. The trim removed 5 bases at V and 1 base at J, leaving 6 bases unmatched. This CDR3 contains 16 residues. Germline CDR1 and CDR2: LNHDA and SQIVND (reference sequence).

The chain couples TRBV18 to TRBJ1-6; 7 bases match TRBD1. From germline, CDR1 is KGHSH and CDR2 LQKENI. The V segment lost 6 bases and the J segment 7 bases; nucleotides outside the gene matches: 9. The CDR3 is 15 amino acids. The CDR3 loop reads CASSHDRVGNSPLHF. The CDR3 DNA follows: TGTGCCAGCTCGCACGACAGGGTTGGCAATTCACCCCTCCACTTT.

This clone appeared a few times. The gene calls are TRBV3-1 (or the pseudogene TRBV3-2) and TRBJ1-5; 8 bases agree with TRBD1. J lost 6 bases, V lost 0 bases, and 7 bases had no gene match. Germline values: CDR1 LGHDT, CDR2 YNNKEL (reference sequence). This CDR3 contains 16 residues. The CDR3 DNA reads TGTGCCAGCAGCCAAGAAGGGTCAGGGGGCAGTCAGCCCCAGCATTTT. It specifies CASSQEGSGGSQPQHF.

The chain carries TRBV18 and TRBJ1-1, with D possibly being TRBD1 (5 bases). V lost 6 bases and J lost 4, with 12 bases in between. Per germline, CDR1 KGHSH and CDR2 LQKENI. The CDR3 totals 13 residues. The CDR3 sequence: CASSVEGATEAFF. CDR3 bases: TGTGCCAGCTCCGTTGAAGGGGCCACTGAAGCTTTCTTT.

The J gene is TRBJ1-5, the V gene TRBV19, with 8 bases lining up with TRBD1. Trimming cost V 5 bases and J 4 bases; bases outside gene matches: 10. The CDR3 contains 16 residues. Per germline, CDR1 LNHDA and CDR2 SQIVND (reference sequence). CDR3 sequence (DNA): TGTGCCAGTAGTTCAAACCGACAGGGGAGGAATCAGCCCCAGCATTTT. Amino acid sequence: CASSSNRQGRNQPQHF.

V usage is TRBV6-5 and J usage is TRBJ1-5; a weak D match, TRBD1 (6 bases). This CDR3 has 14 residues. Germline V CDR1 and CDR2: MNHEY, SVGAGI. The V end was cut by 7 bases, the J end by 3 bases, with 13 bases between. The CDR3 DNA is TGTGCCAGCAAGGGGCAGGGGCTCAATCAGCCCCAGCATTTT. Its protein product is CASKGQGLNQPQHF.

J is TRBJ2-2 and V is TRBV7-8; 7 bases align to TRBD2. The V segment lost 3 bases and the J segment 5 bases; nucleotides outside the gene matches: 9. Germline CDR1 is SGHVS and CDR2 is FQNEAQ. The CDR3 contains 16 residues. The CDR3 nucleotides read TGTGCCAGCAGCTTTTCCAGCGGGGCTATAACCGGGGAGCTGTTTTTT. The encoded protein is CASSFSSGAITGELFF.